The present T cell receptor beta chain was sequenced within a study of radiotherapy plus CTLA-4 blockade in lung cancer (dated by TCRdb to 2017 to 2018). As for the study more broadly: Among enrolled patients, about 17% had an objective response and around 33% reached disease control. Beyond this particular receptor, the publication reports: TCR clones derived from tumors expanded in peripheral blood after treatment with radiotherapy and ipilimumab. The strongest predictors of response, as reported, were early dynamic changes in blood T cell clones along with a rise in serum interferon-beta after radiation.

The germline ends are 20 bases apart after V is trimmed by 3 bases and J by 4 bases. Sequences SGHDT (CDR1) and YYEEEE (CDR2) are obtained from the germline V gene. Including the terminal cysteine and phenylalanine, the CDR3 comprises 17 residues. Of all the DNA, just the CDR3 is kept, 51 bases in frame from base 1. Focal radiation therapy combined with CTLA-4 blockade (ipilimumab) was tested in patients with chemo-refractory metastatic non-small-cell lung cancer. A word on this clone: The antigen it recognizes is unknown. No base qualities exist here, and no much larger clone lies one base off it.

Preparation of the library involved the immunoSEQ multiplex PCR assay. TCRdb limited this immuneACCESS table to in-frame rearrangements with V and J called. A share of clones is missing; checked studies link under half to unresolved V genes, and the rest is unexplained. This sample holds 60,000 to 65,000 clones; roughly 80% were observed only once. In total, the top ten clones hold approximately 4.4% of the sample. The sequence derives from a human donor with non-small cell lung cancer who had a complete response to radiotherapy plus ipilimumab. The rearrangement joined TRBV5-6 to TRBJ2-4; the D gene identity is not certain. Sequenced material: peripheral blood, taken from a patient treated with radiotherapy plus ipilimumab. The base sequence is TGTGCCAGCAGCTCTACCGTGGGTACCCTGAGGAAAAACATTCAGTACTTC. The encoded protein is CASSSTVGTLRKNIQYF.